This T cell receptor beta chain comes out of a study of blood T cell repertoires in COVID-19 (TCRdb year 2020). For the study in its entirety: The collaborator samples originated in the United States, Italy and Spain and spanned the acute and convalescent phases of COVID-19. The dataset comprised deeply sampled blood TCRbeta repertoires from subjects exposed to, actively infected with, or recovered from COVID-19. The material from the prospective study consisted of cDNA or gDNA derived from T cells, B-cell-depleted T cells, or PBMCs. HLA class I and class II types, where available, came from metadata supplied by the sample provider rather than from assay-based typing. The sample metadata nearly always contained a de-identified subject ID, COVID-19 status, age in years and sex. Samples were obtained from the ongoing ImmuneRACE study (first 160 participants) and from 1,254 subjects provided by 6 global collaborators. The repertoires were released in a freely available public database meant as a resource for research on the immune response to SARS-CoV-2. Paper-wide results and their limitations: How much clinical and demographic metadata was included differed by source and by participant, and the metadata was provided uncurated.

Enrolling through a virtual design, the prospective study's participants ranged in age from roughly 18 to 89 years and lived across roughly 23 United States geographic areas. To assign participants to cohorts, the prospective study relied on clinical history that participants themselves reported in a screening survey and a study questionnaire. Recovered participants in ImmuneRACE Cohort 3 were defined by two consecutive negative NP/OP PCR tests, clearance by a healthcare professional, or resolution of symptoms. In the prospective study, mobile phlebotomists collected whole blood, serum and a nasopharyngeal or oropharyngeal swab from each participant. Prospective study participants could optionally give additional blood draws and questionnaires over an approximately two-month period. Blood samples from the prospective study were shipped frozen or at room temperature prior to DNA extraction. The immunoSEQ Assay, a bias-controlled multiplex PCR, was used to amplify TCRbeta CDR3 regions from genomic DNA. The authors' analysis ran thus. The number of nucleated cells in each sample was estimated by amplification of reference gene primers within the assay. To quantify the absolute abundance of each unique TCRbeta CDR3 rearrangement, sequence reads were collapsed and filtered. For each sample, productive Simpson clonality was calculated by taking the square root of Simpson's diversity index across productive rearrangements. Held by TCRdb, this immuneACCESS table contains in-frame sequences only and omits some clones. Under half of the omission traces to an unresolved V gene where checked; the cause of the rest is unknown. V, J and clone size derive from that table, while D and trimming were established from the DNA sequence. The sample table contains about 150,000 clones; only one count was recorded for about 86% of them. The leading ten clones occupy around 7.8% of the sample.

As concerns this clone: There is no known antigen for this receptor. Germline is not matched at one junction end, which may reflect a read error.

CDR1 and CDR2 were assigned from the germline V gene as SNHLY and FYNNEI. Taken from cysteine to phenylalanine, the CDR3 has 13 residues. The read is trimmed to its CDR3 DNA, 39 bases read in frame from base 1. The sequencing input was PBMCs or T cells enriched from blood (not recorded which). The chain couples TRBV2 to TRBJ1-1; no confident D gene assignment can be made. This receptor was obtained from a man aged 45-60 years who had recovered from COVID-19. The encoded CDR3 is CASRREVNIEAFF. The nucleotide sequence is TGTGCCAGCAGGAGGGAGGTGAACATTGAAGCTTTCTTT.